The 22 T cell receptor beta chains in this list originate from one sample, sequenced in a study of cytomegalovirus exposure and HLA in healthy donors. PCR was performed using 60 Vbeta and 13 Jbeta primers. Assay used: immunoSEQ multiplex PCR; TCRdb lists only in-frame clones, some missing. The sample yields 130,000 to 150,000 clones, 65% to 80% seen once. The sample consisted of PBMCs. All receptors come from a man in his forties in good health and CMV-seropositive.

The chain employs TRBV4-2 and TRBJ1-4; D uncertain. CDR3 length: 15 amino acids. Trimming took 4 bases from V and 5 from J, leaving 14 bases between them. CDR1 is LGHNA, CDR2 YNFKEQ, per germline. CDR3 nucleotide sequence: TGTGCCAGCAGCCTTGGAGGGCCGGTGAATGAAAAACTGTTTTTT. Translation gives CASSLGGPVNEKLFF.

The chain joins TRBV13 to TRBJ1-3; TRBD1 agrees at 8 bases. CDR1 is PRHDT, CDR2 FYEKMQ, per germline (reference sequence). Unmatched junction bases numbered 2, after V lost 3 bases and J lost 4 bases. This CDR3 comprises 14 residues. CDR3 coding DNA: TGTGCCAGCAGCTTTGGACAGGGCGGAAACACCATATATTTT. Translating it yields CASSFGQGGNTIYF.

CDR3 in DNA: TGTGCCAGCAGTGAAGTGAGGAGACAGGGGGGAAACACCATATATTTT. Translating it yields CASSEVRRQGGNTIYF. The chain uses TRBV6-1 and TRBJ1-3; 8 bases are shared with TRBD1. After removal of 1 base from V and 4 bases from J, the junction contained 6 bases not matched to a gene. The germline V gene encodes CDR1 MNHNS and CDR2 SASEGT. The CDR3 spans 16 residues.

V usage is TRBV28 and J usage is TRBJ1-4, with 7 bases fitting TRBD1. V shed 5 bases and J 8 bases; nucleotides not matched to a gene: 8. Per germline, CDR1 MDHEN and CDR2 SYDVKM. This CDR3 region has 14 residues. CDR3 sequence reads: CASSPGQVREKLFF. CDR3 DNA: TGTGCCAGCAGTCCCGGACAGGTTCGAGAAAAACTGTTTTTT.

This clone was picked up a small number of times. The chain combines TRBV4-1 with TRBJ1-2; D gene uncertain. V was clipped by 1 base and J by 2 bases, with 17 bases between them. CDR3 length equals 17 residues. The germline CDR1 and CDR2 sequences are MGHRA and YSYEKL. As DNA, the CDR3 is TGCGCCAGCAGCCAAGGATTCATGAGGAGTAGGAACTATGGCTACACCTTC. Amino acids: CASSQGFMRSRNYGYTF.

The rearrangement uses TRBV28 and TRBJ2-7; weak D call: TRBD2 (6 bases). The V end lost 4 bases, the J end lost 2 bases, and 9 bases lay between the germline ends. Germline V gene data show CDR1 as MDHEN and CDR2 as SYDVKM. The CDR3 consists of 13 residues. CDR3 in DNA: TGTGCCAGCAGTTGGGCGGGGACCTACGAGCAGTACTTC. Its protein is CASSWAGTYEQYF.

This rearrangement joins TRBV25-1 to TRBJ2-1; D perhaps matches TRBD1 (6 bases). From germline, CDR1 is MGHDK and CDR2 SYGVNS. This CDR3 is 17 amino acids long. The ends were cut back, 11 bases at V and 0 bases at J, with 23 bases in the middle. The CDR3, as DNA: TGTGCCCCATCAACAGGGCCCCTTGAGAGCTCCTACAATGAGCAGTTCTTC. Translated, it gives CAPSTGPLESSYNEQFF.

V usage is TRBV5-1 and J usage is TRBJ2-2; TRBD1 matches at 9 bases. In germline, CDR1 is SGHRS, CDR2 YFSETQ. Trimming cost V 4 bases and J 3 bases; bases outside gene matches: 1. There are 14 residues in the CDR3. In DNA form, the CDR3 reads TGCGCCAGCAGCAGGGACAGGGACACCGGGGAGCTGTTTTTT. This codes for CASSRDRDTGELFF.

The chain uses TRBV5-4 and TRBJ1-4; D may be TRBD1 (5 bases). The CDR3 is 13 residues long. Between the trimmed V and J ends, which lost 4 bases and 7 bases, there was a span of 11 bases. Looked up from germline, CDR1 is SGHNT and CDR2 is YYREEE (reference sequence). The CDR3 DNA reads TGTGCCAGCAGCCCGACGGGGGGTGAAAAACTGTTTTTT. This gives the protein CASSPTGGEKLFF.

This chain uses TRBV2 with TRBJ2-3; D is uncertain. Germline CDR1 SNHLY, CDR2 FYNNEI. The V end was cut by 7 bases, the J end by 2 bases, with 13 bases between. CDR3 size: 14 residues. CDR3 bases: TGTGCCAGCAATAATCGCGTATTCACAGATACGCAGTATTTT. This codes for CASNNRVFTDTQYF.

The chain links TRBV28 to TRBJ1-5; D not resolved. CDR1 MDHEN and CDR2 SYDVKM come from the germline V gene. V was shortened by 4 bases and J by 7 bases, with 11 bases between the two germline ends. The CDR3 consists of 13 residues. The CDR3 reads CASSSPGSQPQHF. In nucleotides, the CDR3 is TGTGCCAGCAGTTCCCCGGGGAGCCAGCCCCAGCATTTT.

CDR3 in amino acids: CASSYGRFSVAEAFF. CDR3 in DNA: TGTGCCAGCAGTTATGGCCGATTTTCCGTCGCTGAAGCTTTCTTT. The rearrangement uses TRBV6-5 and TRBJ1-1; D uncertain. Trimming pared 3 bases from V and 6 bases from J, leaving 17 bases between. The CDR3 consists of 15 residues. Germline V gene sequence: CDR1 MNHEY, CDR2 SVGAGI.

The rearrangement joins TRBV6-1 to TRBJ2-2, with TRBD1 matching 8 bases. The length of the CDR3 is 14 residues. Losses at the gene ends were 2 bases for V and 6 bases for J; bases not matched to a gene: 2. Germline CDR1 reads MNHNS; CDR2 reads SASEGT. CDR3 loop: CASSEQGAAGELFF. The CDR3 bases are TGTGCCAGCAGTGAACAGGGGGCTGCCGGGGAGCTGTTTTTT.

The chain is built from TRBV18 and TRBJ1-1, with D tentatively TRBD1 (5 bases). V lost 1 base to trimming and J lost 0 bases, with 6 bases between them. The CDR3 length is 14 residues. From germline, CDR1 is KGHSH and CDR2 LQKENI. The CDR3 is CASSPQGLNTEAFF. The CDR3, as DNA: TGTGCCAGCTCACCACAGGGGTTGAACACTGAAGCTTTCTTT.

This chain joins TRBV19 and TRBJ1-3; tentative D call: TRBD1 (5 bases). Looked up from germline, CDR1 is LNHDA and CDR2 is SQIVND (reference sequence). The CDR3 totals 14 residues. V gave up 3 bases and J gave up 4 bases, with 10 bases separating them. In DNA form, the CDR3 reads TGTGCCAGTAGTATCGGGGGGACCGGAAACACCATATATTTT. It yields the protein CASSIGGTGNTIYF.

In nucleotides, the CDR3 is TGTGCCAGCAGCCTTACTAGCGGTGGAAAGACCGGGGAGCTGTTTTTT. Translated: CASSLTSGGKTGELFF. V gene TRBV7-8 combines with J gene TRBJ2-2; 8 nucleotides agree with TRBD2. Germline lookup yields CDR1 SGHVS and CDR2 FQNEAQ. The CDR3 has 16 residues. Trimming cost V 5 bases and J 5 bases; bases outside gene matches: 10. Using reference TRBV7-8 and TRBJ2-2 for the parts outside the CDR3, the full variable domain is GAGVSQSPRYKVAKRGQDVALRCDPISGHVSLFWYQQALGQGPEFLTYFQNEAQLDKSGLPSDRFFAERPEGSVSTLKIQRTQQEDSAVYLCASSLTSGGKTGELFFGEGSRLTVL.

This clone was seen a handful of times. The V gene is TRBV19, the J gene TRBJ1-1, with TRBD1 matching 9 bases. J gave up 4 bases and V 6 bases, and 24 bases lay outside the gene matches. CDR3 size: 20 residues. The germline V gene encodes CDR1 LNHDA and CDR2 SQIVND (reference sequence). CDR3 loop: CASSKGLYRGLRLEGTEAFF. The CDR3 nucleotides are TGTGCCAGTAGCAAGGGGCTTTACAGGGGGCTAAGGCTGGAGGGCACTGAAGCTTTCTTT.

V is TRBV30 and J is TRBJ2-5; a weak D match, TRBD1 (6 bases). This CDR3 is built from 14 residues. Germline V gene lookup returns CDR1 GTSNPN and CDR2 SVGIG (reference sequence). Trimming left V 2 bases short and J 1 base short, with 11 bases between. The CDR3 sequence is CAWSRGIVQETQYF. The DNA for the CDR3 is TGTGCCTGGAGTAGGGGGATCGTCCAAGAGACCCAGTACTTC.

This chain connects TRBV5-8 to TRBJ1-2; a possible D gene is TRBD1 (6 bases). The length of the CDR3 is 14 residues. V was shortened by 10 bases and J by 0 bases, with 16 bases between the two germline ends. Germline CDR1 SGHTS, CDR2 YDEGEE. For the CDR3, the DNA is TGTGCCGTACGCCTGGGGGCCGCTAACTATGGCTACACCTTC. Translated: CAVRLGAANYGYTF.

The chain carries TRBV9 and TRBJ2-1, with unresolved D. V was pared by 7 bases and J by 0 bases, with 8 bases between. The length of the CDR3 is 13 residues. Germline-derived CDR1 and CDR2 are SGDLS and YYNGEE. CDR3 region: CASGRSSYNEQFF. The CDR3 DNA is TGTGCCAGCGGGCGAAGCTCCTACAATGAGCAGTTCTTC. Full variable domain (rest looked up from reference TRBV9 and TRBJ2-1): DSGVTQTPKHLITATGQRVTLRCSPRSGDLSVYWYQQSLDQGLQFLIQYYNGEERAKGNILERFSAQQFPDLHSELNLSSLELGDSALYFCASGRSSYNEQFFGPGTRLTVL.

The rearrangement links TRBV5-6 to TRBJ2-7; 10 nucleotides align to TRBD1. V gave up 4 bases and J gave up 3 bases; unmatched junction bases: 13. Germline CDR1 reads SGHDT; CDR2 reads YYEEEE. The CDR3 totals 17 residues. The CDR3 DNA follows: TGTGCCAGCAGCCGACTTTTCGGACAGGGGGGGGGCTACGAGCAGTACTTC. Translating it yields CASSRLFGQGGGYEQYF. The whole variable domain, filled in from reference TRBV5-6 and TRBJ2-7, reads DAGVTQSPTHLIKTRGQQVTLRCSPKSGHDTVSWYQQALGQGPQFIFQYYEEEERQRGNFPDRFSGHQFPNYSSELNVNALLLGDSALYLCASSRLFGQGGGYEQYFGPGTRLTVT.

A remark on this clone: Other DNA variants within this sample encode the same CDR3. CDR3 residues: CASSPRQGNEKLFF. CDR3 nucleotides: TGTGCCAGCAGCCCTAGACAGGGAAATGAAAAACTGTTTTTT. V gene TRBV9 combines with J gene TRBJ1-4, with 7 bases fitting TRBD1. The CDR3 sequence is 14 residues long. V was pared by 4 bases and J by 5 bases, with 5 bases of the junction left unmatched. CDR1 is SGDLS, CDR2 YYNGEE, per germline.